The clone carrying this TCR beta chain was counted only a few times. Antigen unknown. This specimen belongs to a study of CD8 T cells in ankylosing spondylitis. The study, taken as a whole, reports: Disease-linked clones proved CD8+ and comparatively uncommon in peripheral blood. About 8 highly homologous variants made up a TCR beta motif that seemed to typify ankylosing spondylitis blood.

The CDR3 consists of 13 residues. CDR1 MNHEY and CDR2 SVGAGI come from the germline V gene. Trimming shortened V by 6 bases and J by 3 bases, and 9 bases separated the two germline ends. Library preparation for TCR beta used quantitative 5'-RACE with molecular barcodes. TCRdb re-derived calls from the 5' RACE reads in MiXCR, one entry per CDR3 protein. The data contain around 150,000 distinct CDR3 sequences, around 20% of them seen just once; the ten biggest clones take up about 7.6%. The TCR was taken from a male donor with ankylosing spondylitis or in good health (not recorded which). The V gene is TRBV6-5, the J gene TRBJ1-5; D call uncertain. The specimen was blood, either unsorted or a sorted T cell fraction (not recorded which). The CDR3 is CASRPRSNQPQHF. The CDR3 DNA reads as TGTGCCAGCAGGCCCCGATCCAATCAGCCCCAGCATTTT.